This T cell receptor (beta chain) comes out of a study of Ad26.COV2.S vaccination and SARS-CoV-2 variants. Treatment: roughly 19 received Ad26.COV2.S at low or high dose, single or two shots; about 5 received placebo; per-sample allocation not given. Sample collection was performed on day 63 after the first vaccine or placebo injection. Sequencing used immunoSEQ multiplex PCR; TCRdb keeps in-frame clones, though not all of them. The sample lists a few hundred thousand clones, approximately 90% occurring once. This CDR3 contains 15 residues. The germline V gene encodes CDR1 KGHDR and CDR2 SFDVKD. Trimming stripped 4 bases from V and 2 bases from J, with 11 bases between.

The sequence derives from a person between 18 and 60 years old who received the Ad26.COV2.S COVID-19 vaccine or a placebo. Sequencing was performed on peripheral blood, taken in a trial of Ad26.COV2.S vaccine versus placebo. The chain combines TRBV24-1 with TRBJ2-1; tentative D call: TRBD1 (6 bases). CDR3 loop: CATSDPDRPYNEQFF. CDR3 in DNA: TGTGCCACCAGTGACCCTGACAGGCCCTACAATGAGCAGTTCTTC.